The 21 T cell receptor beta chains presented below share a single source sample, sequenced in a study of cytomegalovirus exposure and HLA in healthy donors. PCR involved 60 Vbeta and 13 Jbeta primers. Clones were read by immunoSEQ multiplex PCR, and TCRdb kept only the in-frame ones, dropping some. The sample carries about 160,000 clones, roughly 77% recorded once. Sequenced material: PBMCs. Receptors originate from a human donor in good health.

The chain couples TRBV19 to TRBJ1-1; perhaps TRBD1 as D (6 bases). Trimming stripped 3 bases from V and 2 bases from J, with 10 bases between. The V gene's germline CDR1 is LNHDA and CDR2 SQIVND (reference sequence). CDR3 length: 14 amino acids. The CDR3 sequence: CASSIIGGNTEAFF. The CDR3 bases are TGTGCCAGTAGTATCATAGGGGGTAACACTGAAGCTTTCTTT. Looking up the rest from reference TRBV19 and TRBJ1-1 gives the full variable domain: DGGITQSPKYLFRKEGQNVTLSCEQNLNHDAMYWYRQDPGQGLRLIYYSQIVNDFQKGDIAEGYSVSREKKESFPLTVTSAQKNPTAFYLCASSIIGGNTEAFFGQGTRLTVV.

The rearrangement links TRBV19 to TRBJ1-5; 7 bases match TRBD1. The V gene's germline CDR1 is LNHDA and CDR2 SQIVND (reference sequence). V lost 7 bases, J lost 7 bases, and 16 bases stayed unmatched. This CDR3 has 16 residues. The DNA of the CDR3 is TGTGCCAGTAAGGCGGACAGGCTCCTTCTGGGGCAGCCCCAGCATTTT. It is translated as CASKADRLLLGQPQHF.

V is TRBV6-1 and J is TRBJ2-5; 10 nucleotides match TRBD1. TRBJ2-7 matches the DNA end more closely, so the J call is doubtful. This CDR3 has 13 residues. Germline V gene data show CDR1 as MNHNS and CDR2 as SASEGT. In DNA form, the CDR3 reads TGTGCCAGCAGCCGGGACAGGGGTGACGAGCAGTACTTC. It yields the protein CASSRDRGDEQYF.

V is TRBV7-3 and J is TRBJ2-7; 11 nucleotides align to TRBD2. The CDR3 covers 15 residues. The V and J ends lost 2 bases and 2 bases, in that order; junction bases with no gene match: 2. Germline assignment: CDR1 SGHTA and CDR2 FQGTGA. CDR3 nucleotides: TGTGCCAGCAGCTTATTAGCGGGAGGGCCCTACGAGCAGTACTTC. It is translated as CASSLLAGGPYEQYF.

This chain connects TRBV6-1 to TRBJ1-6, with 7 bases that match TRBD1. CDR3 length: 13 residues. Germline lookup yields CDR1 MNHNS and CDR2 SASEGT. With V trimmed by 5 bases and J by 7 bases, 2 bases remained unmatched. The DNA of the CDR3 is TGTGCCAGCAGTACGGACAGGAATTCACCCCTCCACTTT. Translated, it gives CASSTDRNSPLHF.

This chain uses TRBV5-6 with TRBJ1-2; possibly TRBD1 for D (5 bases). The germline V gene encodes CDR1 SGHDT and CDR2 YYEEEE. The ends were cut back, 0 bases at V and 6 bases at J, with 12 bases in the middle. The CDR3 length is 14 residues. This chain's CDR3 is CASSLVQGANGYTF. The CDR3 DNA is TGTGCCAGCAGCTTGGTGCAGGGCGCTAATGGCTACACCTTC.

The rearrangement joins TRBV13 to TRBJ2-5; 13 positions match TRBD2. The germline V gene has CDR1 PRHDT and CDR2 FYEKMQ (reference sequence). This CDR3 is 16 amino acids long. J was trimmed by 5 bases and V by 3 bases; bases with no gene match: 6. The CDR3 DNA reads as TGTGCCAGCAGCTTTACGACTAGCGGGAGGTTGGAGACCCAGTACTTC. Translation: CASSFTTSGRLETQYF. Looking up the rest from reference TRBV13 and TRBJ2-5 gives the full variable domain: AAGVIQSPRHLIKEKRETATLKCYPIPRHDTVYWYQQGPGQDPQFLISFYEKMQSDKGSIPDRFSAQQFSDYHSELNMSSLELGDSALYFCASSFTTSGRLETQYFGPGTRLLVL.

V usage is TRBV29-1 and J usage is TRBJ2-5; 15 bases fit TRBD2. The CDR3 runs 15 residues. V dropped 5 bases and J dropped 2; count of bases not matched to a gene: 3. CDR1 and CDR2 (germline): SQVTM, ANQGSEA. The CDR3 loop is CSVLGLAGGQETQYF. CDR3 sequence (DNA): TGCAGCGTTTTGGGACTAGCGGGAGGACAAGAGACCCAGTACTTC. Full variable domain (missing parts from reference TRBV29-1 and TRBJ2-5): SAVISQKPSRDICQRGTSLTIQCQVDSQVTMMFWYRQQPGQSLTLIATANQGSEATYESGFVIDKFPISRPNLTFSTLTVSNMSPEDSSIYLCSVLGLAGGQETQYFGPGTRLLVL.

The genes are TRBV30 and TRBJ2-7; D remains ambiguous. Trimming stripped 2 bases from V and 1 base from J, with 9 bases between. Per the germline V gene, CDR1 is GTSNPN and CDR2 is SVGIG (reference sequence). The CDR3 has 13 residues. CDR3 sequence reads: CAWSLYGSYEQYF. DNA of the CDR3: TGTGCCTGGAGTCTTTACGGTTCCTACGAGCAGTACTTC. The variable domain in full, completed from reference TRBV30 and TRBJ2-7, reads SQTIHQWPATLVQPVGSPLSLECTVEGTSNPNLYWYRQAAGRGLQLLFYSVGIGQISSEVPQNLSASRPQDRQFILSSKKLLLSDSGFYLCAWSLYGSYEQYFGPGTRLTVT.

The V and J genes are TRBV19 and TRBJ2-1; the match to TRBD1 covers 10 bases. The CDR3 loop spans 14 amino acids. V was pared by 8 bases and J by 7 bases, with 8 bases of the junction left unmatched. Germline assignment: CDR1 LNHDA and CDR2 SQIVND (reference sequence). DNA for the CDR3: TGTGCCAGTCAGAGAGGGACAGGGGATAATGAGCAGTTCTTC. The encoded protein is CASQRGTGDNEQFF.

V gene TRBV7-2 combines with J gene TRBJ1-3, with no clear D. The CDR3 extends over 14 amino acids. Trimming stripped 10 bases from V and 1 base from J, with 14 bases between. Germline assignment: CDR1 SGHTA and CDR2 FQGNSA. The CDR3 protein is CATSFHGSGNTIYF. The CDR3 DNA is TGTGCCACCTCCTTTCACGGGTCTGGAAACACCATATATTTT.

On this clone: The junction does not match germline at one end; this may be a read error. V usage is TRBV6-5 and J usage is TRBJ1-2, with 9 nucleotides matching TRBD1. Per the germline V gene, CDR1 is MNHEY and CDR2 is SVGAGI. The length of the CDR3 is 14 residues. DNA of the CDR3: TGTGCCAGCAGAAAGGACAGGGGCAACTATGGCTACCCCTTC. This codes for CASRKDRGNYGYPF.

The V call is TRBV6-1, the J call TRBJ2-7, with 12 bases identical to TRBD2. CDR1 and CDR2 from the germline V gene are MNHNS and SASEGT. The V and J ends lost 6 bases and 5 bases, in that order; junction bases with no gene match: 8. The CDR3 has 15 amino acids. DNA of the CDR3: TGTGCCAGCAGCGACGACCTAGCGGGGGGGAACGAGCAGTACTTC. It is translated as CASSDDLAGGNEQYF.

Details on this clone: A read error may account for a junction end that differs from germline. CDR3 coding DNA: TGTGCCAGAGGCACAGGGGATCCCTACCAGCAGTACTTC. This gives the protein CARGTGDPYQQYF. This rearrangement joins TRBV7-2 to TRBJ2-7; the match to TRBD1 covers 7 bases. Germline V gene data show CDR1 as SGHTA and CDR2 as FQGNSA. The CDR3 has 13 residues.

The J gene is TRBJ2-5, the V gene TRBV5-1; TRBD1 agrees at 8 bases. CDR1 is SGHRS, CDR2 YFSETQ, per germline. With V trimmed by 0 bases and J by 3 bases, 4 bases remained unmatched. CDR3 length: 15 amino acids. The CDR3 region is CASSLVVQGEETQYF. CDR3 coding DNA: TGCGCCAGCAGCTTGGTGGTACAGGGGGAAGAGACCCAGTACTTC.

The chain carries TRBV21-1 and TRBJ2-7; the D call of TRBD1 is as the table states it, not checked on the DNA. TRBV21-1 is flagged as a pseudogene. The CDR3 contains 13 residues. The CDR3 loop is CASSNLEGAEQYF. CDR3 DNA sequence: TGTGCCAGCAGCAACCTAGAGGGGGCCGAGCAGTACTTC.

With regard to this clone: At one end the junction does not follow the germline gene, possibly because of a read error. The chain carries TRBV4-3 and TRBJ1-2; 7 bases match TRBD1. Germline assignment: CDR1 LGHNA and CDR2 YSLEER. This CDR3 contains 17 residues. CDR3 loop: CASSQELWSTGQGGYPF. DNA of the CDR3: TGCGCCAGCAGCCAAGAATTGTGGTCGACAGGGCAGGGTGGCTACCCCTTC.

The V call is TRBV6-5, the J call TRBJ2-3; 9 positions agree with TRBD2. The CDR3 runs 16 residues. Germline trimming cut 4 bases from V and 3 bases from J; bases unmatched to any gene: 8. Germline lookup yields CDR1 MNHEY and CDR2 SVGAGI. CDR3 loop: CASSWGTSQLTDTQYF. CDR3 sequence (DNA): TGTGCCAGCAGTTGGGGGACTAGCCAGTTAACAGATACGCAGTATTTT.

In this sample, this clone turned up once. The chain links TRBV11-2 to TRBJ2-1, with D unclear. The germline CDR1 and CDR2 sequences are SGHAT and FQNNGV. There are 13 residues in the CDR3. Trimming took 1 base from V and 3 from J, leaving 4 bases between them. The CDR3 is CASSLAGYNEQFF. CDR3 in DNA: TGTGCCAGCAGCTTAGCGGGCTACAATGAGCAGTTCTTC.

V is TRBV19 and J is TRBJ1-1, with TRBD1 as a possible D gene (5 bases). Germline V lookup: CDR1 LNHDA, CDR2 SQIVND (reference sequence). Trimming stripped 0 bases from V and 3 bases from J, with 11 bases between. CDR3 length equals 15 residues. The CDR3 is CASSIEGWGDTEAFF. The CDR3 DNA is TGTGCCAGTAGTATAGAAGGCTGGGGGGACACTGAAGCTTTCTTT.

The chain carries TRBV5-6 and TRBJ1-1; 10 nucleotides match TRBD1. After removal of 4 bases from V and 12 bases from J, the junction contained 12 bases not matched to a gene. CDR1 is SGHDT, CDR2 YYEEEE, per germline. This CDR3 region has 14 residues. The CDR3 nucleotides are TGTGCCAGCAGCCAATCCGGACAGGGGGAAGAGTCTTTCTTT. It is translated as CASSQSGQGEESFF.